These 28 T cell receptor beta chains came from one sample sequenced in a study of regulatory T cells in long-lasting Graves disease. The sample's time point: persistent/refractory GD, antithyroid drugs over 5 years with positive TRAb. From RNA extracted from PBMCs, the TCR library was made. The TCR beta library used iRepertoire HTBI primers with Arm-PCR amplification of CDR3. Each CDR3 protein gets one entry after TCRdb re-called the multiplex PCR reads with MiXCR. The table lists around 400,000 distinct CDR3 sequences, over 20% of them singletons. This specimen was peripheral blood mononuclear cells (PBMCs), taken when the disease was refractory, from a patient treated with antithyroid drugs. These receptors originate from a female donor with Graves disease.

This clonotype was seen more than once but under ten times. The chain uses TRBV28 and TRBJ2-1; 10 bases line up with TRBD2. This CDR3 comprises 16 residues. The germline CDR1 and CDR2 sequences are MDHEN and SYDVKM. J lost 4 bases, V lost 4 bases, and 7 bases had no gene match. In DNA, the CDR3 is TGTGCCAGCAGTTCCCTTGAAGCGGGAGGGTACAATGAGCAGTTCTTC. Protein sequence: CASSSLEAGGYNEQFF.

This clonotype has more than one count but fewer than ten. This rearrangement joins TRBV7-9 to TRBJ2-7; D is ambiguous. The CDR3 has 13 amino acids. The V end was cut by 5 bases, the J end by 5 bases, with 13 bases between. Per the germline V gene, CDR1 is SEHNR and CDR2 is FQNEAQ (reference sequence). CDR3 protein: CASSPAAPNEQYF. CDR3 sequence (DNA): TGTGCCAGCAGCCCAGCCGCGCCCAACGAGCAGTACTTC. Full variable domain (missing parts from reference TRBV7-9 and TRBJ2-7): DTGVSQNPRHKITKRGQNVTFRCDPISEHNRLYWYRQTLGQGPEFLTYFQNEAQLEKSRLLSDRFSAERPKGSFSTLEIQRTEQGDSAMYLCASSPAAPNEQYFGPGTRLTVT.

This clonotype occurred many times. A much larger clone lies a single base off, so this may be a read error. The CDR3 is CASSDRDNQPQHF. CDR3 bases: TGTGCCAGCAGTGATAGGGACAATCAGCCCCAGCATTTT. The rearrangement links TRBV2 to TRBJ1-5; D remains ambiguous. Trimming removed 3 bases from V and 3 bases from J, with 6 bases in between. CDR1 is SNHLY and CDR2 is FYNNEI in the germline V gene. The CDR3 runs 13 residues.

This chain connects TRBV5-1 to TRBJ2-2; a weak D match, TRBD2 (5 bases). This CDR3 region has 14 residues. V lost 2 bases and J lost 5, with 10 bases in between. Germline V gene data show CDR1 as SGHRS and CDR2 as YFSETQ. The CDR3 region is CASSFGVDTGELFF. Here the CDR3 DNA reads TGCGCCAGCAGCTTCGGGGTCGATACCGGGGAGCTGTTTTTT. Complete variable domain (other parts from reference TRBV5-1 and TRBJ2-2): KAGVTQTPRYLIKTRGQQVTLSCSPISGHRSVSWYQQTPGQGLQFLFEYFSETQRNKGNFPGRFSGRQFSNSRSEMNVSTLELGDSALYLCASSFGVDTGELFFGEGSRLTVL.

This clonotype was observed a few times. One end of the junction fails to match germline, which may point to a read error. The gene calls are TRBV11-2 and TRBJ2-7; 7 bases are a match to TRBD1. Germline V CDR1 and CDR2: SGHAT, FQNNGV. CDR3 length: 15 amino acids. CDR3 sequence reads: CASSQGTAPAYEQYF. CDR3 nucleotide sequence: TGCGCCAGCAGCCAGGGGACAGCCCCTGCCTACGAGCAGTACTTC.

A word on this clonotype: Given the absence of the conserved phenylalanine or tryptophan at the CDR3 end, a read error is likely. The J gene is TRBJ1-4, the V gene TRBV15; D perhaps matches TRBD1 (6 bases). The CDR3 runs to 15 residues. In germline, CDR1 is LNHNV, CDR2 YYDKDF (reference sequence). Deletions cut 4 bases from V and 7 bases from J, with 16 bases between. The CDR3 spells CATSTSVGQGEKLFS. Written as DNA, the CDR3 is TGTGCCACCAGCACGAGCGTGGGACAAGGTGAAAAACTGTTTTCT.

This clonotype was seen ten or more times. This chain links TRBV27 with TRBJ1-2; 7 bases map to TRBD1. This CDR3 region has 16 residues. Looked up from germline, CDR1 is MNHEY and CDR2 is SMNVEV (reference sequence). Losses at the gene ends were 7 bases for V and 3 bases for J; bases not matched to a gene: 14. CDR3 protein: CASKRGGGVLDYGYTF. CDR3 DNA sequence: TGTGCCAGCAAACGAGGGGGCGGAGTTTTGGACTATGGCTACACCTTC.

The J gene is TRBJ1-5, the V gene TRBV18; maybe TRBD1 (5 bases). The CDR3 contains 13 residues. Between the trimmed V and J ends, which lost 8 bases and 4 bases, there was a span of 12 bases. From germline, CDR1 is KGHSH and CDR2 LQKENI. The CDR3 protein is CASSPNRNQPQHF. CDR3 sequence (DNA): TGTGCCAGCAGCCCTAACAGGAATCAGCCCCAGCATTTT.

The CDR3 coding sequence is TGTGCCAGCAGCCAAGACAGGGAATACGAGCAGTACTTC. Its protein is CASSQDREYEQYF. The J gene is TRBJ2-7, the V gene TRBV3-1, with a possible D match to TRBD1 (5 bases). Trimming removed 0 bases at V and 4 bases at J, with 7 bases between. The germline gives CDR1 LGHDT, CDR2 YNNKEL (reference sequence). The CDR3 is 13 residues long.

This clonotype was seen at least ten times. V usage is TRBV7-6 and J usage is TRBJ1-1; no reliable D call. Germline V lookup: CDR1 SGHVS, CDR2 FNYEAQ. The CDR3 runs 13 residues. Trimming stripped 4 bases from V and 3 bases from J, with 9 bases between. The CDR3 loop is CASSSPGDTEAFF. DNA for the CDR3: TGTGCCAGCAGCTCTCCCGGGGACACTGAAGCTTTCTTT. Full variable domain (missing parts from reference TRBV7-6 and TRBJ1-1): GAGVSQSPRYKVTKRGQDVALRCDPISGHVSLYWYRQALGQGPEFLTYFNYEAQQDKSGLPNDRFSAERPEGSISTLTIQRTEQRDSAMYRCASSSPGDTEAFFGQGTRLTVV.

About this clonotype: This may arise from a read error, as a much more abundant clone is one base away. The chain recombines TRBV6-1 with TRBJ2-7; 7 nucleotides line up with TRBD1. The V gene end was trimmed by 6 bases and the J gene end by 0 bases; junction bases not matched to a gene: 14. Germline values: CDR1 MNHNS, CDR2 SASEGT. The CDR3 consists of 17 residues. The CDR3 DNA is TGTGCCAGCAGGGCTTGGACAGGCTCCCTGAGCTCCTACGAGCAGTACTTC. This sequence encodes CASRAWTGSLSSYEQYF.

About this clonotype: Because the CDR3 is missing its conserved closing phenylalanine or tryptophan, this is likely a read error. The V and J genes are TRBV25-1 and TRBJ2-5, with D unclear. Germline V lookup: CDR1 MGHDK, CDR2 SYGVNS. This CDR3 is 16 amino acids long. V was pared by 1 base and J by 1 base, with 13 bases between. CDR3 region: CASSEFFNIAQETQYS. The CDR3 DNA is TGTGCCAGCAGTGAATTTTTTAACATTGCCCAAGAGACCCAGTACTCC.

As for this clonotype: A much larger clone sits a single nucleotide away, making a read error possible. The gene calls are TRBV27 and TRBJ1-6; weak D call: TRBD1 (5 bases). This CDR3 spans 15 amino acids. V gave up 5 bases and J gave up 8 bases, with 16 bases separating them. Germline V gives CDR1 MNHEY, CDR2 SMNVEV (reference sequence). Here the CDR3 reads CASSGPTVSDSPLHF. The CDR3 nucleotides are TGTGCCAGCAGTGGCCCGACAGTGTCGGATTCACCCCTCCACTTT.

V usage is TRBV5-1 and J usage is TRBJ2-5; 7 nucleotides match TRBD2. V lost 0 bases and J lost 0; bases outside the gene matches: 5. The CDR3 has 16 amino acids. Germline CDR1 and CDR2: SGHRS and YFSETQ. CDR3 DNA sequence: TGCGCCAGCAGCTTGGGATCCAGCGGGGACCAAGAGACCCAGTACTTC. Translation: CASSLGSSGDQETQYF.

The V call is TRBV4-1, the J call TRBJ2-2; TRBD1 matches 7 bases. J lost 6 bases, V lost 3 bases, and 10 bases had no gene match. This CDR3 is built from 16 residues. Germline CDR1 and CDR2: MGHRA and YSYEKL. CDR3 in amino acids: CASSQGDRVWAGELFF. The CDR3 DNA follows: TGCGCCAGCAGCCAGGGCGACAGGGTATGGGCCGGGGAGCTGTTTTTT.

This chain links TRBV9 with TRBJ2-2, with 10 bases lining up with TRBD1. The V segment lost 3 bases and the J segment 0 bases; nucleotides outside the gene matches: 2. This CDR3 region has 16 residues. CDR1 is SGDLS and CDR2 is YYNGEE in the germline V gene. This CDR3 is CASSGQGASNTGELFF. The CDR3 DNA follows: TGTGCCAGCAGCGGACAGGGGGCATCGAACACCGGGGAGCTGTTTTTT.

The table lists this clonotype with a few counts. The chain links TRBV27 to TRBJ1-2, with D perhaps matching TRBD1 (6 bases). The CDR3 length is 15 residues. V shed 0 bases and J shed 3 bases, with 11 bases lying between them. The germline gives CDR1 MNHEY, CDR2 SMNVEV (reference sequence). The CDR3 nucleotides read TGTGCCAGCAGTTTATCCGCGGGACACTACTATGGCTACACCTTC. It codes for CASSLSAGHYYGYTF.

The chain links TRBV5-4 to TRBJ2-2, with D possibly TRBD2 on 5 matching bases. The germline gives CDR1 SGHNT, CDR2 YYREEE (reference sequence). V was cut by 1 base and J by 4 bases, with 8 bases left in between. The CDR3 covers 14 residues. CDR3 DNA sequence: TGTGCCAGCAGCTTGCGGGGAACCACCGGGGAGCTGTTTTTT. This translates into CASSLRGTTGELFF. Full variable domain (outside the CDR3, taken from reference TRBV5-4 and TRBJ2-2): ETGVTQSPTHLIKTRGQQVTLRCSSQSGHNTVSWYQQALGQGPQFIFQYYREEENGRGNFPPRFSGLQFPNYSSELNVNALELDDSALYLCASSLRGTTGELFFGEGSRLTVL.

V and J are TRBV4-2 and TRBJ1-5; D call uncertain. In germline, CDR1 is LGHNA, CDR2 YNFKEQ. The CDR3 spans 14 residues. Trimming cost V 3 bases and J 3 bases, with 9 bases left between them. The chain's CDR3 is CASSHSGINQPQHF. The CDR3 DNA follows: TGTGCCAGCAGCCACTCCGGGATCAATCAGCCCCAGCATTTT.

This clonotype was seen a few times. This chain connects TRBV5-6 to TRBJ2-3; 8 bases match TRBD2. Per the germline V gene, CDR1 is SGHDT and CDR2 is YYEEEE. This CDR3 spans 15 amino acids. V lost 1 base and J lost 2; bases outside the gene matches: 3. The CDR3 DNA reads as TGTGCCAGCAGCTTGCAAGCGGGGGTCACAGATACGCAGTATTTT. Its translation is CASSLQAGVTDTQYF.

The V call is TRBV10-3, the J call TRBJ1-6; no reliable D call. This CDR3 is 15 amino acids long. V was cut by 2 bases and J by 9 bases, with 14 bases left in between. CDR1 is ENHRY and CDR2 is SYGVKD in the germline V gene. The CDR3, as DNA: TGTGCCATCAGTGAGCTTAGCTCTGTCGGTTCACCCCTCCACTTT. It translates to CAISELSSVGSPLHF.

This clonotype was detected many times. The CDR3 spells CASSHGPGDGANVLTF. The CDR3 region has the DNA TGTGCCAGCAGCCACGGCCCGGGGGATGGGGCCAACGTCCTGACTTTC. The chain has TRBV7-3 and TRBJ2-6, with a weak D call TRBD2 (6 bases). Looked up from germline, CDR1 is SGHTA and CDR2 is FQGTGA. The V end lost 5 bases, the J end lost 3 bases, and 14 bases lay between the germline ends. This CDR3 has 16 residues.

The chain links TRBV28 to TRBJ1-2, with 7 bases matching TRBD1. V lost 6 bases and J lost 4; bases outside the gene matches: 11. The V gene's germline CDR1 is MDHEN and CDR2 SYDVKM. The CDR3 has 15 residues. Written as DNA, the CDR3 is TGTGCCAGCAGCAGGACAGGACTGCCTGGCTATGGCTACACCTTC. It specifies CASSRTGLPGYGYTF.

This chain links TRBV28 with TRBJ2-3, with 11 bases identical to TRBD1. The CDR3 extends over 19 amino acids. Germline CDR1 MDHEN, CDR2 SYDVKM. Losses at the gene ends were 1 base for V and 2 bases for J; bases not matched to a gene: 11. CDR3 bases: TGTGCCAGCAGTTTATATGCGTCCGGGACAGGGGGGGACACAGATACGCAGTATTTT. Translated, it gives CASSLYASGTGGDTDTQYF.

The rearrangement joins TRBV7-9 to TRBJ2-2; TRBD1 aligns across 11 bases. V was clipped by 5 bases and J by 3 bases; unmatched bases: 11. CDR1 is SEHNR and CDR2 is FQNEAQ in the germline V gene (reference sequence). This CDR3 is 18 amino acids long. For the CDR3, the DNA is TGTGCCAGCAGCCTGCGGACAGGGGGCTACCGACACACCGGGGAGCTGTTTTTT. This codes for CASSLRTGGYRHTGELFF.

This clonotype has just a few counts. CDR3 DNA: TGCGCCAGCAGTAAGGCCGGGGAGCTGTTTTTT. Protein product: CASSKAGELFF. The gene calls are TRBV4-1 and TRBJ2-2; D remains ambiguous. The CDR3 loop spans 11 amino acids. Trimming took 6 bases from V and 6 from J, leaving 5 bases between them. CDR1 is MGHRA and CDR2 is YSYEKL in the germline V gene.

As concerns this clonotype: Sequence at one end of the junction differs from germline and may be a read error. This chain joins TRBV7-7 and TRBJ2-7; TRBD1 aligns across 9 bases. Germline V gene data show CDR1 as SSHAT and CDR2 as FNYEAQ (reference sequence). This CDR3 has 14 residues. CDR3: CASSPGTGLNEQYF. The CDR3 region has the DNA TGTGCTAGCAGCCCCGGGACAGGGCTCAACGAGCAGTACTTC.

J is TRBJ2-1 and V is TRBV9; D uncertain. The CDR3 runs 14 residues. Trimming left V 0 bases short and J 2 bases short, with 6 bases between. The germline V gene encodes CDR1 SGDLS and CDR2 YYNGEE. The CDR3 DNA reads TGTGCCAGCAGCGTAGTGGGTACCTACAATGAGCAGTTCTTC. Translation gives CASSVVGTYNEQFF.